This entry describes one TCR beta chain. The table came from immunoSEQ multiplex PCR; TCRdb's copy has only in-frame clones and leaves some out. The data show under 70,000 clones, roughly 80% seen once. V was clipped by 5 bases and J by 6 bases, with 19 bases between them. The CDR3 is made up of 15 amino acids. Germline V lookup: CDR1 MNHEY, CDR2 SVGAGI. The data were obtained in a study of blood T cell repertoires in COVID-19. Sequenced: peripheral blood. This clonotype originated in a man aged 55 to 70 with acute or convalescent COVID-19. The genes are TRBV6-5 and TRBJ1-2; D is unclear. CDR3 amino acids: CASSPGGGIVDGYTF. CDR3 DNA: TGTGCCAGCAGTCCCGGCGGAGGAATCGTCGATGGCTACACCTTC.